Detailed here is one T cell receptor (beta chain). Antigen specificity is unknown. This was a deep-level run. It was across several immunoSEQ plates that each subset's genomic DNA was evenly split. Data came from immunoSEQ multiplex PCR; TCRdb stores just in-frame clones and leaves some out. The sample contains around 1,900,000 clones, 93% of which appear only once. The data derive from a study of shared clonotypes between healthy human individuals. Study-level background: The plates for each donor numbered three CD4 naive, three CD4 memory, two CD8 naive and one CD8 memory.

Naive CD8 cells were CD45RO-negative, positively selected for CCR7, excluding terminally differentiated effector memory CD45RA+ cells. Study-level results: The sampled material consisted only of blood, and tissue repertoires are likely to differ.

The CDR3 sequence is 16 residues long. V shed 3 bases and J 4 bases; nucleotides not matched to a gene: 7. Germline V CDR1 and CDR2: MDHEN, SYDVKM. Sequencing used naive CD8+ T cells from PBMCs. The V and J genes are TRBV28 and TRBJ1-5; 9 bases match TRBD1. This receptor was obtained from a man aged 18 to 30 in good health. Some clones in this sample may be carry-over from other donors' samples. CDR3 nucleotide sequence: TGTGCCAGCAGTTTTGTAGGGACAGGGACTAATCAGCCCCAGCATTTT. This encodes CASSFVGTGTNQPQHF.